The 6 T cell receptor beta chains below come from one sample, sequenced in a study of cytomegalovirus exposure and HLA in healthy donors. Use of 60 Vbeta and 13 Jbeta primers characterized the PCR. Only in-frame clones appear in the TCRdb table, and some are missing; sequencing was by immunoSEQ multiplex PCR. The sample records about 130,000 clones, 70% to 85% being singletons. Specimen: PBMCs. The receptors derive from a boy aged 5-17 years in good health and CMV-seronegative.

The chain's CDR3 is CASSAQGNIPYGYTF. CDR3 in DNA: TGCGCCAGCAGCGCACAGGGCAACATACCCTATGGCTACACCTTC. The chain has TRBV5-1 and TRBJ1-2, with TRBD1 as a possible D gene (6 bases). Deletions cut 4 bases from V and 4 bases from J, with 17 bases between. This CDR3 is 15 amino acids long. Germline V gene data show CDR1 as SGHRS and CDR2 as YFSETQ.

The CDR3 sequence: CASSFGQNYGYTF. DNA for the CDR3: TGTGCCAGCAGTTTTGGGCAAAACTATGGCTACACCTTC. The J gene is TRBJ1-2, the V gene TRBV28; D gene uncertain. V lost 3 bases to trimming and J lost 2 bases, with 7 bases between them. This CDR3 has 13 amino acids. CDR1 is MDHEN and CDR2 is SYDVKM in the germline V gene.

The chain uses TRBV4-1 and TRBJ1-2; D perhaps matches TRBD1 (6 bases). The CDR3 is 15 residues long. Trimming stripped 2 bases from V and 2 bases from J, with 12 bases between. The germline V gene has CDR1 MGHRA and CDR2 YSYEKL. CDR3 in DNA: TGCGCCAGCAGCCAAATTTGGGGGCAGAACTATGGCTACACCTTC. The encoded protein is CASSQIWGQNYGYTF.

This clone appeared a single time. At one of its ends the junction is not consistent with the germline gene, which may arise from a read error. This CDR3 is also generated by other DNA sequences in the sample. This chain joins TRBV6-5 and TRBJ2-3; 10 positions match TRBD1. The CDR3 consists of 14 residues. CDR1 is MNHEY and CDR2 is SVGAGI in the germline V gene. The DNA of the CDR3 is TGTGCTAGCAGTTCGGGACAGGGGACAGATACGCAGTATTTT. Protein product: CASSSGQGTDTQYF.

V is TRBV9 and J is TRBJ1-3, with D uncertain. The germline V gene encodes CDR1 SGDLS and CDR2 YYNGEE. Trimming left V 0 bases short and J 3 bases short, with 10 bases between. The CDR3 totals 15 residues. The CDR3 loop is CASSVGQADGNTIYF. The DNA of the CDR3 is TGTGCCAGCAGCGTAGGGCAGGCTGATGGAAACACCATATATTTT.

CDR3 sequence reads: CASSLRGQAYEQYF. CDR3 DNA sequence: TGCGCCAGCAGCTTGCGAGGACAGGCATACGAGCAGTACTTC. The chain couples TRBV5-1 to TRBJ2-7; 7 bases match TRBD1. Germline CDR1 and CDR2: SGHRS and YFSETQ. V lost 1 base, J lost 4 bases, and 5 bases stayed unmatched. The CDR3 sequence is 14 residues long.